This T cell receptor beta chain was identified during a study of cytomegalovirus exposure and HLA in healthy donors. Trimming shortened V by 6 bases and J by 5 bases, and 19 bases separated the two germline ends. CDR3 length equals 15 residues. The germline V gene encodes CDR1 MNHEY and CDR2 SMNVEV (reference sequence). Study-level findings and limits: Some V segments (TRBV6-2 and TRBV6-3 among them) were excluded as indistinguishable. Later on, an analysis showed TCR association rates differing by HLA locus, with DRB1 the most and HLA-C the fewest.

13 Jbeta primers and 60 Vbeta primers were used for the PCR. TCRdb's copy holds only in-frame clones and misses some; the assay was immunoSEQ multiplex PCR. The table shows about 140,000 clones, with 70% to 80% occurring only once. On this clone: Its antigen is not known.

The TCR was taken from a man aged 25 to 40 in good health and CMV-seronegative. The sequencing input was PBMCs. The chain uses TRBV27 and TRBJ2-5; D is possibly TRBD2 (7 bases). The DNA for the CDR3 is TGTGCCAGCAGCCGACCCCCGGGGGGCTGGGAGACCCAGTACTTC. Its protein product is CASSRPPGGWETQYF.